Listed below are T cell receptor beta chains from one sample, sequenced in a study of response to subunit inactivated influenza vaccine. MiXCR was run by TCRdb on the RT-PCR reads, yielding one entry per CDR3 protein. The sample records 650,000 to 800,000 distinct CDR3 sequences, around 18% being singletons. The starting material was PBMCs from blood, obtained about 5 days after vaccination. Receptors were obtained from a man between 50 and 59 years old who received an inactivated influenza vaccine. CDR3s include the opening cysteine and the closing phenylalanine or tryptophan. A D gene is named only where the DNA matches it firmly.

d_gene: .
v_gene: TRBV6-5
j_gene: TRBJ1-2
CDR3aa: CASSYLGLNYGYTF

d_gene: .
v_gene: TRBV12-3/TRBV12-4
j_gene: TRBJ1-1
CDR3aa: CASSQDRFDTEAFF

d_gene: TRBD1
v_gene: TRBV5-1
j_gene: TRBJ2-7
CDR3aa: CASSLATGKPYEQYF

d_gene: .
v_gene: TRBV7-2
j_gene: TRBJ1-2
CDR3aa: CASSPRAGLLNYGYTF

d_gene: .
v_gene: TRBV20-1
j_gene: TRBJ1-2
CDR3aa: CSAPGWRDKVGYTF

d_gene: TRBD1
v_gene: TRBV28
j_gene: TRBJ2-2
CDR3aa: CASRVRTGPRELFF

d_gene: .
v_gene: TRBV12-3/TRBV12-4
j_gene: TRBJ2-2
CDR3aa: CSSSPNTGELFF

d_gene: .
v_gene: TRBV7-2
j_gene: TRBJ2-7
CDR3aa: CASSLDLNTIYEQYF

d_gene: .
v_gene: TRBV5-1
j_gene: TRBJ1-6
CDR3aa: CASSLASQGSNSPLHF

d_gene: TRBD1
v_gene: TRBV9
j_gene: TRBJ2-2
CDR3aa: CASSDGTGGFTGELFF

d_gene: TRBD2
v_gene: TRBV12-3/TRBV12-4
j_gene: TRBJ2-7
CDR3aa: CASSPSGGDYEQYF

d_gene: .
v_gene: TRBV20-1
j_gene: TRBJ1-1
CDR3aa: CSANNRVNTEAFF

d_gene: .
v_gene: TRBV21-1
j_gene: TRBJ2-2
CDR3aa: CASSKDHGVHGELFF

d_gene: TRBD1
v_gene: TRBV24-1
j_gene: TRBJ2-1
CDR3aa: CATSDPAGQGSHNEQFF

d_gene: .
v_gene: TRBV4-3
j_gene: TRBJ1-4
CDR3aa: CASSQEGGAREKLFF

d_gene: .
v_gene: TRBV7-9
j_gene: TRBJ2-1
CDR3aa: CASSPFGGPYNEQFF

d_gene: .
v_gene: TRBV12-3/TRBV12-4
j_gene: TRBJ2-7
CDR3aa: CASSLGGSLGDEQYF

d_gene: TRBD2
v_gene: TRBV6-2/TRBV6-3
j_gene: TRBJ2-7
CDR3aa: CASRGLAGINEQYF

d_gene: TRBD2
v_gene: TRBV20-1
j_gene: TRBJ2-1
CDR3aa: CSARDRFSGGNEQFF

d_gene: .
v_gene: TRBV20-1
j_gene: TRBJ2-3
CDR3aa: CSALPPPGGTDTQYF

d_gene: .
v_gene: TRBV12-3/TRBV12-4
j_gene: TRBJ2-5
CDR3aa: CASSFVQRETQYF

d_gene: TRBD1
v_gene: TRBV20-1
j_gene: TRBJ2-3
CDR3aa: CSARGTGRDTQYF

d_gene: TRBD1
v_gene: TRBV29-1
j_gene: TRBJ2-1
CDR3aa: CSVEGGQGVFDEQFF

d_gene: .
v_gene: TRBV5-6
j_gene: TRBJ2-7
CDR3aa: CASSLLSRISVGLYEQYF

d_gene: .
v_gene: TRBV12-3/TRBV12-4
j_gene: TRBJ1-2
CDR3aa: CASSLPGAGYTF

d_gene: .
v_gene: TRBV4-3
j_gene: TRBJ2-1
CDR3aa: CASSQDNFGTEQFF

d_gene: TRBD2
v_gene: TRBV6-1
j_gene: TRBJ2-1
CDR3aa: CASSEGLANEQFF

d_gene: .
v_gene: TRBV12-3/TRBV12-4
j_gene: TRBJ2-7
CDR3aa: CASSLARSRYEQYF

d_gene: .
v_gene: TRBV7-9
j_gene: TRBJ2-1
CDR3aa: CASSFGGQYNEQFF

d_gene: TRBD2
v_gene: TRBV14
j_gene: TRBJ2-7
CDR3aa: CASSQFGLLAEGEQYF

d_gene: TRBD1
v_gene: TRBV7-2
j_gene: TRBJ1-1
CDR3aa: CASSRSGTGNTEAFF

d_gene: TRBD1
v_gene: TRBV5-1
j_gene: TRBJ2-7
CDR3aa: CASSLTGQGEYEQYF